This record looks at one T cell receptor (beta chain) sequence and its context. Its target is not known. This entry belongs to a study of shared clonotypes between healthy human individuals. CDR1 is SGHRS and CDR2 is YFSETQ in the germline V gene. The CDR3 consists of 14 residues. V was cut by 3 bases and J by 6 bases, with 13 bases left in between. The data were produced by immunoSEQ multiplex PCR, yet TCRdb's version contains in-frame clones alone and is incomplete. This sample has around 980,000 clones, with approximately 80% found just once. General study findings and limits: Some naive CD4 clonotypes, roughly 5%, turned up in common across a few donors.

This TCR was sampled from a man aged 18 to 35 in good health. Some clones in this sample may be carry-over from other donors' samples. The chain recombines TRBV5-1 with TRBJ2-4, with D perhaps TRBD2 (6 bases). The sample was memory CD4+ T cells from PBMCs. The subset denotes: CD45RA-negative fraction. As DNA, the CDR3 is TGCGCCAGCAGCTCACCTGGGGGACTAAACATTCAGTACTTC. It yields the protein CASSSPGGLNIQYF.